Below are 2 T cell receptor beta chains sequenced from a single sample in a study of graft-versus-host responses after intestinal transplantation. The table came from immunoSEQ multiplex PCR; TCRdb's copy has only in-frame clones and leaves some out. The repertoire consists of tens of thousands of clones, with around nine tenths occurring once and the leading ten covering under 6.5%. These receptors have no known antigen. The starting material was unstimulated CD8+ T cells sorted from spleen or lymph node cells, obtained before intestinal transplant. The origin of the receptors is a human donor who received an intestinal transplant.

The chain combines TRBV5-1 with TRBJ2-1; 9 bases map to TRBD2. The CDR3 is 17 amino acids. J gave up 6 bases and V 1 base, and 11 bases lay outside the gene matches. Germline CDR1 reads SGHRS; CDR2 reads YFSETQ. In DNA form, the CDR3 reads TGCGCCAGCAGCTTGTGGCCTAGCGGGGACAACTGCAATGAGCAGTTCTTC. Encoded protein: CASSLWPSGDNCNEQFF.

The CDR3 region has the DNA TGTGCCAGCAGCTTACAAGGACAGGGGGCCTACGAGCAGTACTTC. Its translation: CASSLQGQGAYEQYF. V gene TRBV11-2 combines with J gene TRBJ2-7; 10 positions agree with TRBD1. CDR1 is SGHAT and CDR2 is FQNNGV in the germline V gene. This CDR3 contains 15 residues. Unmatched junction bases numbered 3, after V lost 2 bases and J lost 2 bases.